This TCR beta chain was retrieved from a study of human T cells and chemical hapten exposure. General study points: After DPC sensitization, TCRs above 1 in 1000 frequency showed no change.

The CDR3 spans 16 residues. Losses at the gene ends were 5 bases for V and 5 bases for J; bases not matched to a gene: 10. Time point defined: healthy volunteer bleed at 6 weeks. Unfractionated whole blood was the source from which total RNA was extracted. This clonotype showed up many times. Its antigen remains unidentified. TCRdb reprocessed the RACE reads with MiXCR, giving one entry per CDR3 protein. The sample holds tens of thousands of distinct CDR3 sequences, less than 6% seen once. This chain uses TRBV12-3 or TRBV12-4 with TRBJ2-5; 11 nucleotides align to TRBD2. The TCR comes from a human donor in good health. Some clones in this sample may be carry-over from other donors' samples. Sequencing used whole blood. The chain's CDR3 is CASSGDTLAGEETQYF. Here the CDR3 DNA reads TGTGCCAGCAGTGGGGATACACTAGCGGGAGAGGAGACCCAGTACTTC.